This T cell receptor (beta chain) comes out of a study of T cell responses to AZD1222 COVID-19 vaccine. Method: immunoSEQ multiplex PCR; TCRdb's copy keeps in-frame clones and lacks some. This table lists over 140,000 clones. Looked up from germline, CDR1 is SEHNR and CDR2 is FQNEAQ (reference sequence). With 3 bases clipped from V and 10 bases from J, the junction kept 9 bases outside the gene matches. The CDR3 runs to 15 residues. This clonotype was obtained from an adult in good health. V is TRBV7-9 and J is TRBJ1-5; 10 bases are a match to TRBD1. The material sequenced was peripheral blood. The CDR3 loop is CASSLDGTGVNPQHF. CDR3 nucleotides: TGTGCCAGCAGCTTGGATGGGACAGGGGTGAATCCCCAGCATTTT. The variable domain in full, completed from reference TRBV7-9 and TRBJ1-5, reads DTGVSQNPRHKITKRGQNVTFRCDPISEHNRLYWYRQTLGQGPEFLTYFQNEAQLEKSRLLSDRFSAERPKGSFSTLEIQRTEQGDSAMYLCASSLDGTGVNPQHFGDGTRLSIL.